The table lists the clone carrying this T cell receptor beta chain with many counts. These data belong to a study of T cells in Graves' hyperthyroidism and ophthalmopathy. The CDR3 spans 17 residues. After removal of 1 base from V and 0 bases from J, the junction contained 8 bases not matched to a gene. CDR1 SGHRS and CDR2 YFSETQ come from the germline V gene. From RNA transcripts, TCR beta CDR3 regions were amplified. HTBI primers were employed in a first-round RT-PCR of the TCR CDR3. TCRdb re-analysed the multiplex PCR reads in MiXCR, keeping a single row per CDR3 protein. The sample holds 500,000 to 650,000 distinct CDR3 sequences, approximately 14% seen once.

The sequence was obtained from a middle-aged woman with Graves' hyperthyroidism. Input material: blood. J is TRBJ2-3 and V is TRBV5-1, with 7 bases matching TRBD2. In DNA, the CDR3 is TGCGCCAGCAGCTTGTTGGCGAGCGGGATTAGCACAGATACGCAGTATTTT. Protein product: CASSLLASGISTDTQYF.